This TCR beta chain emerged from a study of cytomegalovirus exposure and HLA in healthy donors. General study results and limits: The authors enumerated over 150 TCR beta chains as linked to cytomegalovirus. The classifier reportedly diagnosed cytomegalovirus status with high specificity and sensitivity. There were some public TCRs occurring in many donors, but most TCR sequences were rare.

Germline assignment: CDR1 SGDLS and CDR2 YYNGEE. CDR3 length: 11 residues. Trimming removed 3 bases at V and 3 bases at J, with 4 bases between. Using immunoSEQ multiplex PCR, the repertoire was profiled, and TCRdb retains in-frame clones only, with some absent. The table lists fewer than 250,000 clones, 80% to 90% of them singletons. The donors were part of the approximately 130-subject validation cohort, which stood apart from the roughly 670-subject first cohort. Details on this clone: Its cognate antigen is unknown.

The receptor was isolated from a man younger than 35 in good health and CMV-seronegative. The V gene is TRBV9, the J gene TRBJ2-7, with D hard to call. The sample was PBMCs. In DNA, the CDR3 is TGTGCCAGCAGCGCGGGCTACGAGCAGTACTTC. This codes for CASSAGYEQYF. The whole variable domain, filled in from reference TRBV9 and TRBJ2-7, reads DSGVTQTPKHLITATGQRVTLRCSPRSGDLSVYWYQQSLDQGLQFLIQYYNGEERAKGNILERFSAQQFPDLHSELNLSSLELGDSALYFCASSAGYEQYFGPGTRLTVT.